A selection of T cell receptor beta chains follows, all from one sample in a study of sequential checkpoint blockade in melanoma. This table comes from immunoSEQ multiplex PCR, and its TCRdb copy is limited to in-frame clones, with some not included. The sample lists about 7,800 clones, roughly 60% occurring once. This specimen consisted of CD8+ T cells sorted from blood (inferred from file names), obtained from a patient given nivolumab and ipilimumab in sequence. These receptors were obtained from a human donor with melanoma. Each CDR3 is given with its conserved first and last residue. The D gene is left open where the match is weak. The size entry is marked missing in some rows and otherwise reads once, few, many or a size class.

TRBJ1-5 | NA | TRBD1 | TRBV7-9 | CASSPGTATNQPQHF | TGTGCCAGCAGCCCCGGGACAGCGACTAATCAGCCCCAGCATTTT
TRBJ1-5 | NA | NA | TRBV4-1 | CASSQVMAGDQPQHF | TGCGCCAGCAGCCAAGTCATGGCAGGGGATCAGCCCCAGCATTTT
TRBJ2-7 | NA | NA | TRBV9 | CASSVSGMGYEQYF | TGTGCCAGCAGCGTTTCCGGGATGGGCTACGAGCAGTACTTC
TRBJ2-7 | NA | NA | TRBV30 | CAWSGDSYEQYF | TGTGCCTGGAGCGGTGACAGCTACGAGCAGTACTTC
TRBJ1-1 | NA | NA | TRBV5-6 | CASSLSQVPTVPEAFF | TGTGCCAGCAGCTTGAGTCAGGTCCCTACAGTCCCTGAAGCTTTCTTT
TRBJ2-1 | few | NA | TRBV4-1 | CASSQDGSRYNEQFF | TGCGCCAGCAGCCAAGATGGGTCTAGATACAATGAGCAGTTCTTC
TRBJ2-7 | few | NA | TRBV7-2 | CASSLDTAAYEQYF | TGTGCCAGCAGCTTAGACACAGCTGCCTACGAGCAGTACTTC
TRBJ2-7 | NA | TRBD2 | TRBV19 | CASSIDLGGYEQYF | TGTGCCAGTAGTATAGATCTCGGGGGGTACGAGCAGTACTTC
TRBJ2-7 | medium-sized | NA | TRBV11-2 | CASSFGGASSYEQYF | TGTGCCAGCAGCTTTGGCGGGGCGAGCTCCTACGAGCAGTACTTC
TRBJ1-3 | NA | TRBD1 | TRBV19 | CASSRDRAGNTIYF | TGTGCCAGTAGTCGGGACAGGGCCGGAAACACCATATATTTT
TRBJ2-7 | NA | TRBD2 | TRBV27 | CASRLLAGGPYEQYF | TGTGCCAGCAGGTTACTAGCGGGAGGGCCCTACGAGCAGTACTTC
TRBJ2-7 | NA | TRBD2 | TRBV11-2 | CASSFPNSSGGPTYEQYF | TGTGCCAGCAGCTTTCCCAACAGTAGCGGGGGCCCTACCTACGAGCAGTACTTC
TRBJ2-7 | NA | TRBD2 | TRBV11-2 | CASSFGLGEGGYYEQYF | TGTGCCAGCAGCTTTGGCCTGGGAGAGGGAGGGTACTACGAGCAGTACTTC
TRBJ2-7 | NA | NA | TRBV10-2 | CASSGDKYEQYF | TGCGCCAGCAGTGGGGACAAGTACGAGCAGTACTTC
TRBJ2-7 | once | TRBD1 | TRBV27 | CASSPGTGPSYEQYF | TGTGCCAGCAGTCCAGGGACAGGGCCCTCCTACGAGCAGTACTTC
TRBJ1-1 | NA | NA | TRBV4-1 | CASSLGGVNTEAFF | TGCGCCAGCAGCCTGGGGGGAGTGAACACTGAAGCTTTCTTT
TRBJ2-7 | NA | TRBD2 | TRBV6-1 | CASNVAGGSYEQYF | TGTGCCAGCAATGTAGCGGGAGGGTCCTACGAGCAGTACTTC
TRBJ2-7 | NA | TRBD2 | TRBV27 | CASSSKREASYEQYF | TGTGCCAGCAGCTCGAAGCGGGAGGCCTCCTACGAGCAGTACTTC
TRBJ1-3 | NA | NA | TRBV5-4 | CASSWGTSPGNTIYF | TGTGCCAGCAGCTGGGGGACATCCCCTGGAAACACCATATATTTT
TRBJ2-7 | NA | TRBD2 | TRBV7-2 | CASSWEGPSSYEQYF | TGTGCCAGCAGCTGGGAGGGTCCGAGCTCCTACGAGCAGTACTTC
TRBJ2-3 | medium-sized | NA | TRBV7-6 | CASSEQSDTQYF | TGTGCCAGCAGTGAACAGTCAGATACGCAGTATTTT
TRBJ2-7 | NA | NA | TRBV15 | CATSRDSSSYEQYF | TGTGCCACCAGCAGAGATAGTAGCAGCTACGAGCAGTACTTC
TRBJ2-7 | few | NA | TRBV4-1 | CASSRQVNYEQYF | TGCGCCAGCAGCAGACAGGTGAACTACGAGCAGTACTTC
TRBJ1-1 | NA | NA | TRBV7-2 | CASSPWTANTEAFF | TGTGCCAGCAGCCCGTGGACAGCGAACACTGAAGCTTTCTTT
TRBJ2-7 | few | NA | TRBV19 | CASSIGYEQYF | TGTGCCAGTAGTATCGGTTACGAGCAGTACTTC
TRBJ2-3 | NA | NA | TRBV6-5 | CASSELASDTQYF | TGTGCCAGCAGTGAACTAGCATCAGATACGCAGTATTTT
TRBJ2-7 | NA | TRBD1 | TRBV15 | CATSRDREGYEQYF | TGTGCCACCAGCCGGGACAGGGAGGGCTACGAGCAGTACTTC
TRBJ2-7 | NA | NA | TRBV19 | CASRAAWTSPYEQYF | TGTGCCAGTAGGGCAGCGTGGACATCACCCTACGAGCAGTACTTC
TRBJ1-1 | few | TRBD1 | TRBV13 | CASSSSTGIFGTEAFF | TGTGCCAGCAGCTCTTCGACAGGGATTTTCGGAACTGAAGCTTTCTTT
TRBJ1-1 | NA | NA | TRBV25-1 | CASSASSVYGAFF | TGTGCCAGCAGTGCGAGTTCGGTCTACGGAGCTTTCTTT
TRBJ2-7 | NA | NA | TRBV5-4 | CASSLVAGTYEQYF | TGTGCCAGCAGCTTAGTCGCGGGAACCTACGAGCAGTACTTC
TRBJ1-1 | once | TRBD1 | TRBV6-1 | CASSLSGTGVEAFF | TGTGCCAGCAGTCTCTCCGGGACAGGGGTTGAAGCTTTCTTT
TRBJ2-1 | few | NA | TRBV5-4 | CASSPGLYNEQFF | TGTGCCAGCAGCCCGGGACTTTACAATGAGCAGTTCTTC
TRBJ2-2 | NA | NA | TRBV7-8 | CASSLVWGVNTGELFF | TGTGCCAGCAGCTTAGTGTGGGGGGTGAACACCGGGGAGCTGTTTTTT
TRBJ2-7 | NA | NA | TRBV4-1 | CASSQVQGYYEQYF | TGCGCCAGCAGCCAAGTGCAGGGTTACTACGAGCAGTACTTC
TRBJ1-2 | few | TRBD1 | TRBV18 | CASSDRDRATNYGYTF | TGTGCCAGCTCAGACCGGGACAGGGCGACTAACTATGGCTACACCTTC
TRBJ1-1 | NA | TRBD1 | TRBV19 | CASSIVGGGALNTEAFF | TGTGCCAGTAGTATAGTTGGAGGGGGCGCCTTGAACACTGAAGCTTTCTTT
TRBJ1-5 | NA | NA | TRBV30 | CAWSSTGNSNQPQHF | TGTGCCTGGAGTTCGACGGGGAATAGCAATCAGCCCCAGCATTTT
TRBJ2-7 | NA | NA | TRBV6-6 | CASNLQVPYEQYF | TGTGCCAGCAACTTACAGGTGCCCTACGAGCAGTACTTC
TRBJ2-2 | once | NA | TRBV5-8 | CASSLNSGQNTGELFF | TGTGCCAGCAGCTTAAACAGTGGACAGAACACCGGGGAGCTGTTTTTT
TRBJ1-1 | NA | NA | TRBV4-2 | CASSQLRDLMNTEAFF | TGTGCCAGCAGCCAACTCCGGGACTTAATGAACACTGAAGCTTTCTTT
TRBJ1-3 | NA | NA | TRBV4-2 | CASSQDFKSWGHTIYF | TGTGCCAGCAGCCAAGATTTCAAGTCCTGGGGGCACACCATATATTTT
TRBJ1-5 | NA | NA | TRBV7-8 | CASSPRQGLNQPQHF | TGTGCCAGCAGCCCCCGTCAGGGGCTTAATCAGCCCCAGCATTTT
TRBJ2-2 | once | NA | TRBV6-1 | CASGAGARTGELFF | TGTGCCAGTGGGGCAGGGGCGCGCACCGGGGAGCTGTTTTTT
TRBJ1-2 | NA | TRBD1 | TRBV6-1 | CASSVQGGSNGYTF | TGTGCCAGCAGTGTACAGGGGGGTTCAAATGGCTACACCTTC